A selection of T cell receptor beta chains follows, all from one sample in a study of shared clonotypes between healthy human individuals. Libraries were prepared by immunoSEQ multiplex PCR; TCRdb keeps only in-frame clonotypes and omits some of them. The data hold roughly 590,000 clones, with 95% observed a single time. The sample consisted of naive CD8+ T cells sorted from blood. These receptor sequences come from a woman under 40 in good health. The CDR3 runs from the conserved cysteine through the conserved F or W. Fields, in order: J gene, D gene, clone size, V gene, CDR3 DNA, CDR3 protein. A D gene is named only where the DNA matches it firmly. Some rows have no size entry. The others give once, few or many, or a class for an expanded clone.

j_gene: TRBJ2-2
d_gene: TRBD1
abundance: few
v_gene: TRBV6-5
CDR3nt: TGTGCCAGCAGTTACGGGACAGGGGACACCGGGGAGCTGTTTTTT
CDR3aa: CASSYGTGDTGELFF

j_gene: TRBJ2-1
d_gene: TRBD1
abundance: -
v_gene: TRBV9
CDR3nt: TGTGCCAGCAGCCCTGGACAGGGCGACAATGAGCAGTTCTTC
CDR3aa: CASSPGQGDNEQFF

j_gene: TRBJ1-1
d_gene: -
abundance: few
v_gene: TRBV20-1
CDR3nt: TGCAGTGCTAGAGATTTTGGTTGGGCTTTCTTT
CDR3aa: CSARDFGWAFF

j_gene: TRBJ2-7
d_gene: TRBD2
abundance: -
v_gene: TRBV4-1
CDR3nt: TGCGCCAGCAGCCAAACTTCAGCGGGAGTTCGAGGCTACGAGCAGTACTTC
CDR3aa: CASSQTSAGVRGYEQYF

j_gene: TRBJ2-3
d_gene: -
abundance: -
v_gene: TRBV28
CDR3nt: TGTGCCAGCAGTTTAGCCGGGGAAGATACGCAGTATTTT
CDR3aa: CASSLAGEDTQYF

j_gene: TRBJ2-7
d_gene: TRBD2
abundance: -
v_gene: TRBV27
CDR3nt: TGTGCCAGCAGTCTAACCGGGACTAGCGTCTACGAGCAGTACTTC
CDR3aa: CASSLTGTSVYEQYF

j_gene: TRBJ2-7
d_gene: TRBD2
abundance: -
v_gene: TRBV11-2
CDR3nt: TGTGCCAGCAGCTTGTGGACTAGCGGGCCCTACGAGCAGTACTTC
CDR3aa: CASSLWTSGPYEQYF

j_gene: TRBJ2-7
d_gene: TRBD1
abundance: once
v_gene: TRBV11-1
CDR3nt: TGTGCCAGCAGCCCCCGGGACAGGGGGAACTACGAGCAGTACTTC
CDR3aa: CASSPRDRGNYEQYF

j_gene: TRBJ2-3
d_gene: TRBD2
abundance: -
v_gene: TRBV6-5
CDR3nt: TGTGCCAGCAGTATACTAGCGGGAGAGACAGATACGCAGTATTTT
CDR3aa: CASSILAGETDTQYF

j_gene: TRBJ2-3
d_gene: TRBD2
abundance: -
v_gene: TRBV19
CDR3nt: TGTGCCAGTAGTATCGGACTAGCGGGACCTGGAGATACGCAGTATTTT
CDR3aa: CASSIGLAGPGDTQYF

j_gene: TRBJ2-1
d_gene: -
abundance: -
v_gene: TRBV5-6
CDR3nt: TGTGCCAGCAGCCTCAATTTACGGGACCATTGGGAATTCAATGAGCAGTTCTTC
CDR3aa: CASSLNLRDHWEFNEQFF

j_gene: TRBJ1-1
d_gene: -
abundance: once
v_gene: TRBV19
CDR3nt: TGTGCCAGCACCAAGGGCGATTTTGGCACTGAAGCTTTCTTT
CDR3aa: CASTKGDFGTEAFF

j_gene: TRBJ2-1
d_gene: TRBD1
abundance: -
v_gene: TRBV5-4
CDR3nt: TGTGCCAGCAGCTTCTGGACAGGGCCACCCGGTGAGCAGTTCTTC
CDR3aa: CASSFWTGPPGEQFF

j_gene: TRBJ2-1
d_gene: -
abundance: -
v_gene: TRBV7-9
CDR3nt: TGTGCCAGCAGCTCCACCGGGGCATTCAATGAGCAGTTCTTC
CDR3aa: CASSSTGAFNEQFF

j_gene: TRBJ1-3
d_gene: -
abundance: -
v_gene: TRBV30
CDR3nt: TGTGCCTGGAGTGTATGGGCGAGCTCTGGAAACACCATATATTTT
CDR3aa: CAWSVWASSGNTIYF